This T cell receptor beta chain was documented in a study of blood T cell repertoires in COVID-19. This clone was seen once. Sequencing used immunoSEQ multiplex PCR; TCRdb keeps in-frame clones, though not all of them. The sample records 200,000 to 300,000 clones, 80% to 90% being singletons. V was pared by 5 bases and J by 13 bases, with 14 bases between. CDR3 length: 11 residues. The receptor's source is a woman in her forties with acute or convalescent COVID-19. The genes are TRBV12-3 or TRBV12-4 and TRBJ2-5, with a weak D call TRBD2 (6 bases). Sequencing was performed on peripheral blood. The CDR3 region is CASSLRGGMYF. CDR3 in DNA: TGTGCCAGCAGTCTCCGTGGGGGGATGTACTTC.